Only a few counts were recorded for the clone carrying this TCR beta chain. The target antigen is unknown. J gave up 6 bases and V 2 bases, and 6 bases lay outside the gene matches. Germline V gene sequence: CDR1 MDHEN, CDR2 SYDVKM. This CDR3 is 14 amino acids long. The data originate from a study of T cells after yellow fever vaccination. Study in general: For low cell numbers, libraries were made with SMART-Seq v4 Ultra Low Input.

Broader study findings: Overlap between CD4 and CD8 compartments was detected for a small share of clonotypes. At under 98% for CD4 and approximately 88% for CD8, most primary-vaccination clones showed up again after the booster.

TCR cDNA, made by 5'RACE template switching, carried an added universal primer site and UMIs. MiXCR, run by TCRdb on the 5' RACE reads, gives a single entry per CDR3 protein. Of under 300,000 distinct CDR3 sequences detected, about an eighth appear once; the ten largest clones hold about 0.51%. The source is a man aged 30 to 45 who received the YFV17D yellow fever vaccine. The J gene is TRBJ2-5, the V gene TRBV28; 7 bases match TRBD2. The sample here was CD4+ T cells sorted from PBMCs, taken 45 days after the yellow fever booster vaccination. CDR3 amino acids: CASSLGHGGKTQYF. In nucleotides, the CDR3 is TGTGCCAGCAGTTTAGGGCACGGGGGGAAGACCCAGTACTTC.